This passage covers 7 T cell receptor beta chains from one sample sequenced in a study of neurological immune-mediated disorders. TCRdb ran MiXCR on the 5' RACE reads and lists one entry per CDR3 protein. The data contain about 55,000 distinct CDR3 sequences, 3.6% of them singletons. The sample consisted of PBMCs. These receptors were taken from a man aged 30-40 years with multiple sclerosis.

This clonotype occurred many times. The chain joins TRBV5-8 to TRBJ2-1; D remains ambiguous. The V and J ends lost 4 bases and 5 bases respectively, with 7 bases between them. The CDR3 runs to 12 residues. Germline CDR1 SGHTS, CDR2 YDEGEE. The CDR3 loop reads CASSPTDNEQFF. In nucleotides, the CDR3 is TGTGCCAGCAGCCCTACAGACAATGAGCAGTTCTTC. Full variable domain (rest looked up from reference TRBV5-8 and TRBJ2-1): EAGVTQSPTHLIKTRGQQATLRCSPISGHTSVYWYQQALGLGLQFLLWYDEGEERNRGNFPPRFSGRQFPNYSSELNVNALELEDSALYLCASSPTDNEQFFGPGTRLTVL.

This rearrangement joins TRBV12-3 or TRBV12-4 to TRBJ2-2; possibly TRBD2 for D (7 bases). Trimming left V 6 bases short and J 4 bases short, with 12 bases between. This CDR3 is built from 14 residues. For the CDR3, the DNA is TGTGCCAGCAGACAGGGAGGGCCCACCGGGGAGCTGTTTTTT. Translating it yields CASRQGGPTGELFF.

This clonotype appeared many times. J is TRBJ2-5 and V is TRBV2; D call uncertain. Germline V gene lookup returns CDR1 SNHLY and CDR2 FYNNEI. This CDR3 has 12 amino acids. Between the trimmed V and J ends, which lost 7 bases and 5 bases, there was a span of 11 bases. CDR3 protein: CASTLLSETQYF. CDR3 sequence (DNA): TGTGCCAGCACCCTCCTTTCCGAGACCCAGTACTTC. Drawing the rest from reference TRBV2 and TRBJ2-5, the complete variable domain is EPEVTQTPSHQVTQMGQEVILRCVPISNHLYFYWYRQILGQKVEFLVSFYNNEISEKSEIFDDQFSVERPDGSNFTLKIRSTKLEDSAMYFCASTLLSETQYFGPGTRLLVL.

V usage is TRBV10-3 and J usage is TRBJ2-1; possible D gene TRBD1, 6 bases. Germline CDR1 ENHRY, CDR2 SYGVKD. The CDR3 is 15 amino acids. The germline V and J ends were trimmed by 7 bases and 8 bases, with 21 bases remaining between them. This CDR3 is CAITSTTGPGDEQFF. The CDR3, as DNA: TGTGCCATCACATCTACTACAGGGCCCGGGGATGAGCAGTTCTTC.

This chain joins TRBV27 and TRBJ2-5, with D possibly called TRBD1 or TRBD2 (5 bases each). This CDR3 contains 14 residues. Germline V CDR1 and CDR2: MNHEY, SMNVEV (reference sequence). Trimming pared 5 bases from V and 2 bases from J, leaving 12 bases between. This chain's CDR3 is CASSPGTAQETQYF. DNA of the CDR3: TGTGCCAGCAGTCCGGGGACGGCACAAGAGACCCAGTACTTC.

This clonotype showed up many times. The CDR3 nucleotides are TGTGCCAGCAGCTCAACAGGGGGGTCCTACAATGAGCAGTTCTTC. Its protein product is CASSSTGGSYNEQFF. The chain recombines TRBV11-2 with TRBJ2-1; TRBD1 agrees at 8 bases. The V gene end was trimmed by 4 bases and the J gene end by 1 base; junction bases not matched to a gene: 3. The V gene's germline CDR1 is SGHAT and CDR2 FQNNGV. This CDR3 region has 15 residues.

This clonotype was seen at least ten times. The J gene is TRBJ2-3, the V gene TRBV3-1; weak D call: TRBD2 (6 bases). V lost 0 bases, J lost 1 base, and 11 bases lay in between. This CDR3 has 16 residues. Germline CDR1 and CDR2: LGHDT and YNNKEL (reference sequence). The CDR3 region is CASSQEGTGGTDTQYF. CDR3 DNA: TGTGCCAGCAGCCAAGAGGGGACGGGGGGCACAGATACGCAGTATTTT.